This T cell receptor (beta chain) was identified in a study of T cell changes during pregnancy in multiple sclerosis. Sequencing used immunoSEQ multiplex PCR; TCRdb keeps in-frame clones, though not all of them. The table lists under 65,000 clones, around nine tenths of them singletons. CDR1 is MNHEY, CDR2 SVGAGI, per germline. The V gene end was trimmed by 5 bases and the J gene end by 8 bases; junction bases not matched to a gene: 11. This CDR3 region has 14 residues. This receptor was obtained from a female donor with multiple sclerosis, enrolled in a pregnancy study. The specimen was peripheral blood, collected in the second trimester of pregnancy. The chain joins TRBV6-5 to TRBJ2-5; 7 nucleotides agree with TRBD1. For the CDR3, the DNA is TGTGCCAGCAGTCCAGAAGACAGGGTGGAAACCCAGTACTTC. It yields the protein CASSPEDRVETQYF.